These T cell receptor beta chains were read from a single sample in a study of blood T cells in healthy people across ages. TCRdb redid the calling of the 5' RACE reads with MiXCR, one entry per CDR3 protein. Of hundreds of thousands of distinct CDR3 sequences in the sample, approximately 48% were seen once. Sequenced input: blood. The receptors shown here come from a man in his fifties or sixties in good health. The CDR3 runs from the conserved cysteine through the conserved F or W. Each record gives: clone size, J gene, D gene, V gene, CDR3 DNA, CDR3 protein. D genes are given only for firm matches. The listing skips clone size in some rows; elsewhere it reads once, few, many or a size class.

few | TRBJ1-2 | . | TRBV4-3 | TGCGCCAGCAGCCACGTCCGAGCAGGGGAGGCCGGCTACACCTTC | CASSHVRAGEAGYTF
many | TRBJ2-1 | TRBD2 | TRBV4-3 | TGCGCCAGCAGCCTGACTAGCGGGGGGTCCAATGAGCAGTTCTTC | CASSLTSGGSNEQFF
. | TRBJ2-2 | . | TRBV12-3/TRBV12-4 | TGTGCCAGCACTACCAGGGTGGGGGGCACCGGGGAGCTGTTTTTT | CASTTRVGGTGELFF
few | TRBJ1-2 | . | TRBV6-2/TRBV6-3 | TGTGCCAGCAGTTACGGTGGAGTTTCTGGCTACACCTTC | CASSYGGVSGYTF
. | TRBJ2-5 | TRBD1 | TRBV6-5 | TGTGCCAGCAGCCGTGGACAGGTATCGACCCAGTACTTC | CASSRGQVSTQYF
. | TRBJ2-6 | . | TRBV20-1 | TGCAGTGCTAGAGTGCGAGGGCCTGGGGCCAACGTCCTGACTTTC | CSARVRGPGANVLTF
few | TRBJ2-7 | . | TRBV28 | TGTGCCAGCAGTTTTCCCCCAAGACAGGAGATAGACTACGAGCAGTACTTC | CASSFPPRQEIDYEQYF
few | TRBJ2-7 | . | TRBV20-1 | TGCAGTGCTAGAGTTGGGGGGGCTTGGCGGCAGAACTACGAGCAGTACTTC | CSARVGGAWRQNYEQYF
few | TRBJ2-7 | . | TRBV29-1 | TGCAGCGTTGAGTACAGCTCCTACGAGCAGTACTTC | CSVEYSSYEQYF
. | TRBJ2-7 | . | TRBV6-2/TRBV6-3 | TGTGCCAGCAGTTTCGTGGCCAACGAGCAGTACTTC | CASSFVANEQYF
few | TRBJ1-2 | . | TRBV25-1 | TGTGCCAGCAGTGCTGGGGTGGATTCTGTTGTTGGCTACACCTTC | CASSAGVDSVVGYTF
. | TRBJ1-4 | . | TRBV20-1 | TGCAGTGCTCGAAGACAGACAACTAATGAAAAACTGTTTTTT | CSARRQTTNEKLFF
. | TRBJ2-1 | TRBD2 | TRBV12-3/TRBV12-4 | TGTGCCAGCAGTGTAGCGGGGCCCCGCGGTGAGCAGTTCTTC | CASSVAGPRGEQFF
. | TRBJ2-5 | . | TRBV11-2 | TGTGCCGGCAGCTTTCGGACAGTTCAAGAGACCCAGTACTTC | CAGSFRTVQETQYF
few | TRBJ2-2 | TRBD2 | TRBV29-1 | TGCAGCGTCAAACTAGCGGGGGCTACCGGGGAGCTGTTTTTT | CSVKLAGATGELFF
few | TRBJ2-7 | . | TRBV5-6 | TGTGCCAGCAGCCAAGGCGCGCGAGCCAACTACGAGCAGTACTTC | CASSQGARANYEQYF
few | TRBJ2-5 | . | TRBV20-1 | TGCAGTGCCACAGAAGAGACCCAGTACTTC | CSATEETQYF
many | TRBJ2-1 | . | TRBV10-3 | TGTGCCATCAGTCCAAGTATGGCCGGTGAGCAGTTCTTC | CAISPSMAGEQFF
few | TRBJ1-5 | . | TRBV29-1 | TGCAGCGCGAGGTGGGGGAATCAGCCCCAGCATTTT | CSARWGNQPQHF
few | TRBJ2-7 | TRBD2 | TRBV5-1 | TGCGCCAGCAGCTTAGCGGGGGACGCCTACGAGCAGTACTTC | CASSLAGDAYEQYF
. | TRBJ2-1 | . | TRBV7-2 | TGTGCCAGCAGCTTGCAAGCCTACAATGAGCAGTTCTTC | CASSLQAYNEQFF
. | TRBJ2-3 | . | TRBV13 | TGTGCCAGCAGTTCCGGGCCTGCGGGAGATACGCAGTATTTT | CASSSGPAGDTQYF
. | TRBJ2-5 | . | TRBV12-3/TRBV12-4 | TGTGCCAGCAGTTTCGAGAACCGACCCGGTGGCACCCCGTACTTC | CASSFENRPGGTPYF
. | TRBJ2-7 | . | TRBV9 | TGTGCCAGCAGCCCCCGGGCCTCGGGATGGGAGCAGTACTTC | CASSPRASGWEQYF
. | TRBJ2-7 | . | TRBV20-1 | TGCAGTGCTAGTGGGGGAACTTACAATGAGCAGTACTTC | CSASGGTYNEQYF
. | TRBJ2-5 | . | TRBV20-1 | TGCAGTGCTGATTCGGGCAGACAAGAGACCCAGTACTTC | CSADSGRQETQYF
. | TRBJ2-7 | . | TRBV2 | TGTGCCAGCAGCCAACCGACAGGTTACTACGAGCAGTACTTC | CASSQPTGYYEQYF
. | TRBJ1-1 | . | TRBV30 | TGTGCCTGGAGTGTACATGTCAGGGCCACTGAAGCTTTCTTT | CAWSVHVRATEAFF
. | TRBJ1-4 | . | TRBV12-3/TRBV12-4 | TGTGCCAGCAGCCCACGGCGAGTATCCGCAACTAATGAAAAACTGTTTTTT | CASSPRRVSATNEKLFF
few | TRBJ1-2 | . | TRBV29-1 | TGCAGCGTTGATAGAGGTTTAAACTATGGCTACACCTTC | CSVDRGLNYGYTF
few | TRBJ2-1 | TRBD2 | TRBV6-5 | TGTGCCAGCAGTTACTCCCCTCTAGCGGGGGGCGGTAATGAGCAGTTCTTC | CASSYSPLAGGGNEQFF
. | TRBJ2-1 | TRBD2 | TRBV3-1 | TGTGCCAGCAGCCAAGTTCCCCGGGGCGGGGGGGCTCGGAATGAGCAGTTCTTC | CASSQVPRGGGARNEQFF
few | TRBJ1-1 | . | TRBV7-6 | TGTGCCAGCAGCTCATCAGCAGGTGGAGAGGCTTTCTTT | CASSSSAGGEAFF
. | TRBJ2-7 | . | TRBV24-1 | TGTGCCACCGCGCAGGGACCCTACGAGCAGTACTTC | CATAQGPYEQYF
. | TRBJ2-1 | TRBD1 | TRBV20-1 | TGCAGTGCTCCCGAAGGCGGACAGGGGCAGTTCTTC | CSAPEGGQGQFF
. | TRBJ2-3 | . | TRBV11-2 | TGTGCCAGCAGCCCCAAGCCTGCGGCAGATACGCAGTATTTT | CASSPKPAADTQYF